This TCR beta chain came from a study of cytomegalovirus exposure and HLA in healthy donors. Study-level findings and limits: Immune exposure was documented only through CMV serostatus.

For this clone: Antigen specificity is unknown.

PCR used 60 Vbeta primers and 13 Jbeta primers. Sequencing was performed with immunoSEQ multiplex PCR; in TCRdb, only in-frame clones are kept and a portion is missing. The sample has tens of thousands of clones, more than 75% seen once. The CDR3 consists of 14 residues. Germline V lookup: CDR1 SGHVS, CDR2 FQNEAQ. V lost 3 bases, J lost 2 bases, and 2 bases stayed unmatched. The TCR was taken from a young man in good health and CMV-seropositive. The source material was PBMCs. J is TRBJ2-7 and V is TRBV7-8; 9 bases fit TRBD2. The CDR3 coding sequence is TGTGCCAGCAGCTTTAGCGGGAGAACCTACGAGCAGTACTTC. Its protein product is CASSFSGRTYEQYF.